The source of this TCR beta chain is a study of early T cells in non-severe SARS-CoV-2 infection. Looking at the study overall: RNA in bulk from unsorted whole blood was sequenced, and chains were unpaired. Whole-study findings and limits: There was a bias toward anti-spike CD8 responses in VDJdb matching, which missed private and CD4 specificities.

A remark on this clonotype: Its antigen remains unknown.

Individual cDNA molecules carried attached unique molecular identifiers. TCRdb reanalysed the 5' RACE reads using MiXCR and keeps one entry per CDR3 protein. Here the sample spans about 59,000 distinct CDR3 sequences, approximately 12% being singletons. Germline V gives CDR1 MNHNS, CDR2 SASEGT. The CDR3 has 15 residues. The J segment lost 3 bases and the V segment lost 3 bases, leaving 4 bases of the junction unmatched. This chain uses TRBV6-1 with TRBJ2-1; 8 positions agree with TRBD1. Sequenced: whole blood. The source of this sequence is an adult who was a healthcare worker with PCR-confirmed SARS-CoV-2 infection or an uninfected control (not recorded which). The CDR3 here is CASSDGQGSYNEQFF. The CDR3 DNA reads TGTGCCAGCAGTGACGGACAGGGAAGCTACAATGAGCAGTTCTTC.